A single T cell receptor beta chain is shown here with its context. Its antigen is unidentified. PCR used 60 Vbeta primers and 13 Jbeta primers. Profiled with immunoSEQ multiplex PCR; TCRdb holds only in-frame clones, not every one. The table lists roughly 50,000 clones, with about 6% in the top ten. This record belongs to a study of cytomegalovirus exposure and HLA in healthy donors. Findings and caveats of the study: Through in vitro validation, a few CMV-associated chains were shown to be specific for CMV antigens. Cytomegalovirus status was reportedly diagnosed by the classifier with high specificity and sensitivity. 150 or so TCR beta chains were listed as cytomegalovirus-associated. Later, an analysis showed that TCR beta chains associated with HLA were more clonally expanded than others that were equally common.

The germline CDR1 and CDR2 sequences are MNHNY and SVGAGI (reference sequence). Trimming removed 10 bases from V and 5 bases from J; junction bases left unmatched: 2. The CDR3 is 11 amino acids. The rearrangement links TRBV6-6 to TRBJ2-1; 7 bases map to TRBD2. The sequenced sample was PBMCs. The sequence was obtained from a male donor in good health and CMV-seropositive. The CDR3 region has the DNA TGTGCCACCCGGGGGGACAATGAGCAGTTCTTC. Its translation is CATRGDNEQFF.